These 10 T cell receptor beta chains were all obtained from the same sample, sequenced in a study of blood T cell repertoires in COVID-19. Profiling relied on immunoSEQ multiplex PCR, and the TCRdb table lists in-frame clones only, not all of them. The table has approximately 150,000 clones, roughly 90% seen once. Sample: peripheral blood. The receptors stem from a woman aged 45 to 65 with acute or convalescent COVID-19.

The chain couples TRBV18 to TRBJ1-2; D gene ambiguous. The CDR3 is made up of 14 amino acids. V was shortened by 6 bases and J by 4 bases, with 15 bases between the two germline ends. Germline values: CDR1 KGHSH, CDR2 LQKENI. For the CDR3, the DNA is TGTGCCAGCTCGCCCGATGCAGAAACCTATGGCTACACCTTC. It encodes CASSPDAETYGYTF.

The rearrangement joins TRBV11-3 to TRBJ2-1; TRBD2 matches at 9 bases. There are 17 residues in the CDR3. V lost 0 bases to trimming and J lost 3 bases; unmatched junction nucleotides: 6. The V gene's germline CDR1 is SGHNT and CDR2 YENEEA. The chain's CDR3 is CASSLDPSGDNYNEQFF. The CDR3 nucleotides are TGTGCCAGCAGCTTAGATCCTAGCGGGGATAACTACAATGAGCAGTTCTTC. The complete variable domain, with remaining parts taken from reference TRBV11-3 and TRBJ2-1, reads EAGVVQSPRYKIIEKKQPVAFWCNPISGHNTLYWYLQNLGQGPELLIRYENEEAVDDSQLPKDRFSAERLKGVDSTLKIQPAELGDSAVYLCASSLDPSGDNYNEQFFGPGTRLTVL.

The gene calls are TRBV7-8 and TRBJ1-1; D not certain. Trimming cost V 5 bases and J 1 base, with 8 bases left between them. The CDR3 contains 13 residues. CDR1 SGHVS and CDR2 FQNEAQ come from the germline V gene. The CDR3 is CASSLSSNTEAFF. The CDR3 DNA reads TGTGCCAGCAGCCTATCGTCGAACACTGAAGCTTTCTTT.

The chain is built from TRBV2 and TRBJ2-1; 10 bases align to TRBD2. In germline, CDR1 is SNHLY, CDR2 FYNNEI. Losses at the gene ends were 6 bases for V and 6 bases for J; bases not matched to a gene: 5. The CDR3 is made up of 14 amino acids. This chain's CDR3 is CASSPGLAVNEQFF. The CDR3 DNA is TGTGCCAGCAGCCCCGGACTAGCGGTCAATGAGCAGTTCTTC.

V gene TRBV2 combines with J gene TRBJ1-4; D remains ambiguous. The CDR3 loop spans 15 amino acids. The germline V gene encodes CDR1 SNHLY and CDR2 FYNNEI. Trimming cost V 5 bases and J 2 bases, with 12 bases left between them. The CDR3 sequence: CASSLRSLTNEKLFF. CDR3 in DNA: TGTGCCAGCAGTTTACGAAGCTTGACTAATGAAAAACTGTTTTTT. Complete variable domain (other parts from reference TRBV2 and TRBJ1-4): EPEVTQTPSHQVTQMGQEVILRCVPISNHLYFYWYRQILGQKVEFLVSFYNNEISEKSEIFDDQFSVERPDGSNFTLKIRSTKLEDSAMYFCASSLRSLTNEKLFFGSGTQLSVL.

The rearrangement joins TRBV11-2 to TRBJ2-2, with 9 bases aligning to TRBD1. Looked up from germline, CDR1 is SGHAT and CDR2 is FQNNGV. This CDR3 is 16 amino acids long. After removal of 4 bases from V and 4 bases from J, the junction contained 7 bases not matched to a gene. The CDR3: CASSSLLQGATGELFF. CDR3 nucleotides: TGTGCCAGCAGCTCCTTATTACAGGGGGCCACCGGGGAGCTGTTTTTT.

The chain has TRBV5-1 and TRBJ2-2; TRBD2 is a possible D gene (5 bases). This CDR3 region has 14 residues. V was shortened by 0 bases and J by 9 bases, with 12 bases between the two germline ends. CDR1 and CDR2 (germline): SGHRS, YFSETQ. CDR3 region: CASSLEDYGRELFF. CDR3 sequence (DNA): TGCGCCAGCAGCTTGGAAGACTATGGGAGGGAGCTGTTTTTT.

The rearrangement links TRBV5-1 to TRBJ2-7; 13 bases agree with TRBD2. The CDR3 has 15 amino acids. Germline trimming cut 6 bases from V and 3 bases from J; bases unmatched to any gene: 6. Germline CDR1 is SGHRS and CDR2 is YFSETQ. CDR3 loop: CASKPGLAGYYEQYF. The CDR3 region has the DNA TGCGCCAGCAAACCGGGACTAGCGGGGTACTACGAGCAGTACTTC.

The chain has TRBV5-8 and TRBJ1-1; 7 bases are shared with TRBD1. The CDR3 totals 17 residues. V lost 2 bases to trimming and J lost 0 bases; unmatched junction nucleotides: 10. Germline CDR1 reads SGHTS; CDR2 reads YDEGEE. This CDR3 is CASSLRHRGALNTEAFF. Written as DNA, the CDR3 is TGTGCCAGCAGCTTAAGACACAGGGGAGCTTTGAACACTGAAGCTTTCTTT.

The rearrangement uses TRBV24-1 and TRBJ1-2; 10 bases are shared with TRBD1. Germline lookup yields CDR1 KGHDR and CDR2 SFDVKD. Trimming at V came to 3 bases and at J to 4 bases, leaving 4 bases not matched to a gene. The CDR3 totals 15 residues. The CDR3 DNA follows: TGTGCCACCAGTGATGCCGGGACAGGGGTCTATGGCTACACCTTC. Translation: CATSDAGTGVYGYTF.